This record covers a single T cell receptor beta chain. These data originate in a study of blood T cell repertoires in COVID-19. At the level of the study: Acute-phase and convalescent COVID-19 samples originated in the United States, Italy and Spain. Sample material is recorded as cDNA or gDNA derived from T cells, B-cell-depleted T cells, or PBMCs.

Per the original data handling: Quantification of nucleated cells was approximated via reference gene primer amplification. This table comes from immunoSEQ multiplex PCR, and its TCRdb copy is limited to in-frame clones, with some not included. D and trimming come from the DNA, and the V and J calls and clone size come from that table. The sample includes about 240,000 clones, about 90% of them seen just once. Participants were placed into cohorts based on the clinical history they reported. The CDR3 loop spans 16 amino acids. Germline trimming cut 1 base from V and 0 bases from J; bases unmatched to any gene: 3. CDR1 is MNHNS and CDR2 is SASEGT in the germline V gene.

This chain connects TRBV6-1 to TRBJ1-3; 7 bases are a match to TRBD1. The specimen sequenced was PBMCs or T cells enriched from blood (not recorded which). The TCR sequence derives from a woman aged 40 to 55 with acute COVID-19. As DNA, the CDR3 is TGTGCCAGCAGTGAAGGACAGGGCGACTCTGGAAACACCATATATTTT. Protein sequence: CASSEGQGDSGNTIYF.